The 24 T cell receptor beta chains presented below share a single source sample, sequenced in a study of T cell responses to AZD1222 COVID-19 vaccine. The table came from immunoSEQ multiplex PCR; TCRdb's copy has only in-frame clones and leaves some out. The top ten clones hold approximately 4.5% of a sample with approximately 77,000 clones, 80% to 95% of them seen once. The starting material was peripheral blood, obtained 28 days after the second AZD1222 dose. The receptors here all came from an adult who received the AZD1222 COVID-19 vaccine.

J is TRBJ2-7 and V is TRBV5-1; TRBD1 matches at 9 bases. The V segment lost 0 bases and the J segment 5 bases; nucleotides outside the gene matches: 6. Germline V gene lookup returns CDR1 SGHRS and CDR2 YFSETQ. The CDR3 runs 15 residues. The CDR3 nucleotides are TGCGCCAGCAGCTTGGATGGACAGGGGATGGACGAGCAGTACTTC. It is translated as CASSLDGQGMDEQYF.

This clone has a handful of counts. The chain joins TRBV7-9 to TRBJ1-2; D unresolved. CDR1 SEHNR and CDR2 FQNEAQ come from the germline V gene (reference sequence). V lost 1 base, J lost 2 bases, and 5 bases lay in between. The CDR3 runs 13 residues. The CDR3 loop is CASSLGENYGYTF. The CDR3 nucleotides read TGTGCCAGCAGCTTAGGGGAGAACTATGGCTACACCTTC. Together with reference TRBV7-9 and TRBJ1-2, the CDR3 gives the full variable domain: DTGVSQNPRHKITKRGQNVTFRCDPISEHNRLYWYRQTLGQGPEFLTYFQNEAQLEKSRLLSDRFSAERPKGSFSTLEIQRTEQGDSAMYLCASSLGENYGYTFGSGTRLTVV.

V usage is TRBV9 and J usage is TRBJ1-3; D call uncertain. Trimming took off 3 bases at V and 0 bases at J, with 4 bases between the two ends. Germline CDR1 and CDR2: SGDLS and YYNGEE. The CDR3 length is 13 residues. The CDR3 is CASSANSGNTIYF. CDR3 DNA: TGTGCCAGCAGCGCGAACTCTGGAAACACCATATATTTT.

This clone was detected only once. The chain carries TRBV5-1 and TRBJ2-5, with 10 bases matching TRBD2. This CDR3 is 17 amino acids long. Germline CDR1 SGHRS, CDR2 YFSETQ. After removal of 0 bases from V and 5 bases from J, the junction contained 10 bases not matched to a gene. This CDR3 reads CASSLVGASGSGETQYF. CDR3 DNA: TGCGCCAGCAGCTTGGTAGGGGCTAGCGGGAGTGGGGAGACCCAGTACTTC.

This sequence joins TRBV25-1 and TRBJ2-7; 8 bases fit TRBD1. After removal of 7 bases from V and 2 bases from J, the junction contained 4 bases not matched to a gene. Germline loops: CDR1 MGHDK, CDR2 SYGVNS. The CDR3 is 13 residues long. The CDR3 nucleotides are TGTGCCAGCACCCGGGACAGGACCTACGAGCAGTACTTC. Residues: CASTRDRTYEQYF.

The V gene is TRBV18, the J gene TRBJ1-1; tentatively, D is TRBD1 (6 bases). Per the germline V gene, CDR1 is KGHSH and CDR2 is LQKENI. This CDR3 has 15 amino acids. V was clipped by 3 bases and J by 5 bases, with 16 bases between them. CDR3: CASSPPLGGRTEAFF. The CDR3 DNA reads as TGTGCCAGCTCACCGCCCCTCGGGGGCCGGACTGAAGCTTTCTTT.

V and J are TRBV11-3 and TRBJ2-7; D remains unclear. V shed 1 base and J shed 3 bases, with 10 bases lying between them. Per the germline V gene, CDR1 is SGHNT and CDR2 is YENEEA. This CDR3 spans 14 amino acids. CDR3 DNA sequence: TGTGCCAGCAGCTTAGGTGGCCGGAACTACGAGCAGTACTTC. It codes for CASSLGGRNYEQYF.

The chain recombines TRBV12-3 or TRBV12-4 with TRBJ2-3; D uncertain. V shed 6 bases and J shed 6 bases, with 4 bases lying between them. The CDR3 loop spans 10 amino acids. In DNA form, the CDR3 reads TGTGCCAGCAGGGGGGATACGCAGTATTTT. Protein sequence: CASRGDTQYF.

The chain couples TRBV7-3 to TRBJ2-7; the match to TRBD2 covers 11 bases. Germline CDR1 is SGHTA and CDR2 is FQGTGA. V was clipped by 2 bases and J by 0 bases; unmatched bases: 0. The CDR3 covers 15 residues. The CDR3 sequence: CASSLGTSGSYEQYF. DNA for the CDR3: TGTGCCAGCAGCTTAGGGACTAGCGGCTCCTACGAGCAGTACTTC.

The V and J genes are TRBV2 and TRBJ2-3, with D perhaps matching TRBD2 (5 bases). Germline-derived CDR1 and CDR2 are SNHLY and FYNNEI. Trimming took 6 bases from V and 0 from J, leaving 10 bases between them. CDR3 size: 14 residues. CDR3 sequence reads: CASRPWTSTDTQYF. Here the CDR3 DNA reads TGTGCCAGCAGACCCTGGACTAGCACAGATACGCAGTATTTT. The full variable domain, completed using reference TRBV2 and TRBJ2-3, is EPEVTQTPSHQVTQMGQEVILRCVPISNHLYFYWYRQILGQKVEFLVSFYNNEISEKSEIFDDQFSVERPDGSNFTLKIRSTKLEDSAMYFCASRPWTSTDTQYFGPGTRLTVL.

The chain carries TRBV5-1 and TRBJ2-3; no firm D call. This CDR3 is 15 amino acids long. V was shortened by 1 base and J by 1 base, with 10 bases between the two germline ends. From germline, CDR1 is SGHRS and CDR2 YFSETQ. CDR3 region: CASSLRHPGTDTQYF. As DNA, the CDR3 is TGCGCCAGCAGCTTGAGACATCCCGGCACAGATACGCAGTATTTT.

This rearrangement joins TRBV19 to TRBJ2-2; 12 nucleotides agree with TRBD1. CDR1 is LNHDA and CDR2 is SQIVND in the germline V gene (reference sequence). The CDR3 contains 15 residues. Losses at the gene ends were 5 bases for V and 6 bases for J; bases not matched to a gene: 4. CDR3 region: CASSSGTGGSGELFF. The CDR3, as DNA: TGTGCCAGTAGTTCCGGGACAGGGGGCTCCGGGGAGCTGTTTTTT.

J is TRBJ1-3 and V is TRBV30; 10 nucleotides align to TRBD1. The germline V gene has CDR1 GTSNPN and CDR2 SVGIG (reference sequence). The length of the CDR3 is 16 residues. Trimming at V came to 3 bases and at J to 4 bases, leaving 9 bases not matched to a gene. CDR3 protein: CAWRDRGQGSGNTIYF. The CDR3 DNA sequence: TGTGCCTGGAGGGATAGGGGACAGGGGTCAGGAAACACCATATATTTT. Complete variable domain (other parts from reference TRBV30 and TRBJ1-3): SQTIHQWPATLVQPVGSPLSLECTVEGTSNPNLYWYRQAAGRGLQLLFYSVGIGQISSEVPQNLSASRPQDRQFILSSKKLLLSDSGFYLCAWRDRGQGSGNTIYFGEGSWLTVV.

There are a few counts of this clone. CDR3 in amino acids: CATSVTGSSYNEQFF. The CDR3 DNA follows: TGTGCCACCAGTGTCACAGGGAGCTCCTACAATGAGCAGTTCTTC. J is TRBJ2-1 and V is TRBV24-1; tentative D call: TRBD1 (6 bases). Trimming shortened V by 5 bases and J by 0 bases, and 10 bases separated the two germline ends. The length of the CDR3 is 15 residues. Germline lookup yields CDR1 KGHDR and CDR2 SFDVKD.

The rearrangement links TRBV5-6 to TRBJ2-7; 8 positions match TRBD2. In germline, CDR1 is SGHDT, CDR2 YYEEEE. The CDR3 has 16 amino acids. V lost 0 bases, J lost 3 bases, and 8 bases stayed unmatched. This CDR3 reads CASSLGSGTRGYEQYF. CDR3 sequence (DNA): TGTGCCAGCAGCTTGGGGTCCGGGACTAGAGGCTACGAGCAGTACTTC.

The CDR3 DNA follows: TGTGCCAGCAGTTTCGGGCCCTCCTACGAGCAGTACTTC. This sequence encodes CASSFGPSYEQYF. This chain uses TRBV12-3 or TRBV12-4 with TRBJ2-7, with D hard to call. The CDR3 runs to 13 residues. V lost 3 bases to trimming and J lost 0 bases, with 6 bases between them.

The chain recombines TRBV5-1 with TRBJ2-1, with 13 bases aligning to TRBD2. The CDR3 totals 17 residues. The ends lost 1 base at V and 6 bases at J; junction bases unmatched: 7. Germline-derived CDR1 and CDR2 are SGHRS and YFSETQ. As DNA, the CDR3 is TGCGCCAGCAGCTTGAGACTAGCGGGAGGCCTTGCCAATGAGCAGTTCTTC. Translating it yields CASSLRLAGGLANEQFF.

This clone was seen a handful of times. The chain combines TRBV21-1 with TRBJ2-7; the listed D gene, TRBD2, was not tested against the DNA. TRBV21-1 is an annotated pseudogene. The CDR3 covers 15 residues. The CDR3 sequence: CASSKMRVPTDEQYF. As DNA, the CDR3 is TGTGCCAGCAGCAAAATGAGGGTCCCAACCGACGAGCAGTACTTC.

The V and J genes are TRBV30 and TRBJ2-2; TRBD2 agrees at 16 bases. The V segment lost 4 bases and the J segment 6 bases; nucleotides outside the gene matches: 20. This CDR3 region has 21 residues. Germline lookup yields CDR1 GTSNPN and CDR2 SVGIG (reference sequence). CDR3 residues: CAWNKRGLAGGRPIRAGELFF. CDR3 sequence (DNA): TGTGCCTGGAACAAAAGGGGACTAGCGGGAGGGCGGCCGATCCGCGCCGGGGAGCTGTTTTTT.

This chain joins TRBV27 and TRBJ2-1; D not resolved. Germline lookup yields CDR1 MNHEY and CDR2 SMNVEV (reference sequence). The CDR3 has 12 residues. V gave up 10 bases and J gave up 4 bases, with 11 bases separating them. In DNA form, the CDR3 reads TGTGCCACCCCCAGGAGTTACAATGAGCAGTTCTTC. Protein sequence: CATPRSYNEQFF.

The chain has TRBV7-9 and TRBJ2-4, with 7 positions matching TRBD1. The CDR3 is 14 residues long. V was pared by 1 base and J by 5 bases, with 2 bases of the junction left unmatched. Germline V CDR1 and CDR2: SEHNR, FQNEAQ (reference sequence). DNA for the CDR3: TGTGCCAGCAGCTTAGTAGGGGGCGAAAACATTCAGTACTTC. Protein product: CASSLVGGENIQYF.

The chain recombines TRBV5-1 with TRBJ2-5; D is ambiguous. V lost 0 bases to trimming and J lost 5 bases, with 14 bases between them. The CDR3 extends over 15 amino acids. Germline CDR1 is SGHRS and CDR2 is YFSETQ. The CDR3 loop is CASSLGHSLDETQYF. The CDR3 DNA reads TGCGCCAGCAGCTTGGGACACTCTCTAGACGAGACCCAGTACTTC. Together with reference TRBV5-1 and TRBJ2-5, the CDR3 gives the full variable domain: KAGVTQTPRYLIKTRGQQVTLSCSPISGHRSVSWYQQTPGQGLQFLFEYFSETQRNKGNFPGRFSGRQFSNSRSEMNVSTLELGDSALYLCASSLGHSLDETQYFGPGTRLLVL.

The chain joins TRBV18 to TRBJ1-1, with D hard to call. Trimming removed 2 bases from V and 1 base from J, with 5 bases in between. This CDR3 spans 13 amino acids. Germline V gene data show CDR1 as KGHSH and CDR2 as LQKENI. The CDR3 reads CASSPNKNTEAFF. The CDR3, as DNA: TGTGCCAGCTCACCAAATAAGAACACTGAAGCTTTCTTT.

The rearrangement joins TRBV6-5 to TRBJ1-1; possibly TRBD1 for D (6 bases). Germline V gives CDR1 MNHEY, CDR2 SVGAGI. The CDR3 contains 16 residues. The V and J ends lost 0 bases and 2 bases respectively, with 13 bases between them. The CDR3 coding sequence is TGTGCCAGCAGTTACTCGAGGGGACAAAGAAACACTGAAGCTTTCTTT. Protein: CASSYSRGQRNTEAFF.